A selection of T cell receptor beta chains follows, all from one sample in a study of blood T cells in healthy people across ages. Each CDR3 protein is one row after TCRdb ran MiXCR on the 5' RACE reads. The profile shows 600,000 or so distinct CDR3 sequences, under 25% of them singletons. The specimen sequenced was blood. These receptors all come from a man aged 65-85 years in good health. Both conserved end residues are part of each CDR3. Fields, in order: J gene, D gene, V gene, clone size, CDR3 protein, CDR3 DNA. D genes are given only for firm matches. The size of a clone is reported for some rows only, either as once, few or many, or as a class for expanded clones.

TRBJ1-6,TRBD1,TRBV12-3/TRBV12-4,many,CASSTGGGSPLHF,TGTGCCAGCAGTACAGGGGGCGGTTCACCCCTCCACTTT
TRBJ2-3,NA,TRBV4-3,few,CASGQGYTDTQYF,TGCGCCAGCGGCCAAGGCTACACAGATACGCAGTATTTT
TRBJ2-7,TRBD2,TRBV3-1,NA,CASSQGGLAGVGSYEQYF,TGTGCCAGCAGCCAAGGAGGACTAGCGGGAGTGGGGTCCTACGAGCAGTACTTC
TRBJ2-5,NA,TRBV28,few,CATSSPWQGQETQYF,TGTGCGACCAGCAGTCCCTGGCAGGGTCAAGAGACCCAGTACTTC
TRBJ1-6,TRBD1,TRBV6-6,many,CASRQTGVPNSPLHF,TGTGCCAGCCGGCAAACAGGGGTCCCTAATTCACCCCTCCACTTT
TRBJ2-5,TRBD2,TRBV24-1,few,CATSDPLAGGRETQYF,TGTGCCACCAGTGATCCCCTAGCGGGAGGACGAGAGACCCAGTACTTC
TRBJ2-5,NA,TRBV28,many,CASRVEYGQETQYF,TGTGCCAGCAGGGTCGAATACGGCCAAGAGACCCAGTACTTC
TRBJ2-3,NA,TRBV14,many,CASSQGGQSQYF,TGTGCCAGCAGCCAAGGGGGACAATCCCAGTATTTT
TRBJ2-5,TRBD1,TRBV6-5,NA,CASSYGTGRGETQYF,TGTGCCAGCAGTTACGGGACAGGGAGGGGAGAGACCCAGTACTTC
TRBJ2-5,TRBD1,TRBV28,few,CASSYHRGRETQYF,TGTGCCAGCAGTTACCACAGGGGACGGGAGACCCAGTACTTC
TRBJ1-4,NA,TRBV29-1,few,CSGIRASFEKLFF,TGCAGCGGTATCAGGGCGAGTTTTGAAAAACTGTTTTTT
TRBJ2-2,NA,TRBV5-1,few,CASSGQGYTGELFF,TGCGCCAGCAGCGGTCAGGGATACACCGGGGAGCTGTTTTTT
TRBJ2-7,TRBD2,TRBV4-1,NA,CASSLTPGLAGNEQYF,TGCGCCAGCAGCCTTACCCCGGGACTAGCGGGTAACGAGCAGTACTTC
TRBJ2-7,NA,TRBV7-8,few,CASSSQSFYEQYF,TGTGCCAGCAGCTCGCAAAGTTTCTACGAGCAGTACTTC
TRBJ2-1,NA,TRBV29-1,few,CSVPRGDNEQFF,TGCAGCGTGCCTAGGGGGGACAATGAGCAGTTCTTC
TRBJ2-3,NA,TRBV7-2,NA,CASSLANLVADTQYF,TGTGCCAGCAGCTTAGCGAACCTAGTGGCAGATACGCAGTATTTT
TRBJ1-5,NA,TRBV6-2/TRBV6-3,NA,CASSYVGQPQHF,TGTGCCAGCAGTTACGTGGGACAGCCCCAGCATTTT
TRBJ1-1,NA,TRBV5-1,few,CASSLWGNGDTEAFF,TGCGCCAGCAGCTTGTGGGGGAATGGGGACACTGAAGCTTTCTTT
TRBJ1-2,NA,TRBV7-9,few,CASSLPGNNYGYTF,TGTGCCAGCAGCTTGCCAGGGAACAACTATGGCTACACCTTC
TRBJ2-6,TRBD2,TRBV6-2/TRBV6-3,many,CASSETSGRYSGANVLTF,TGTGCCAGCAGCGAGACTAGCGGGCGTTACTCTGGGGCCAACGTCCTGACTTTC
TRBJ1-4,TRBD1,TRBV6-2/TRBV6-3,NA,CASSYRPGTGNLWKLFF,TGTGCCAGCAGTTACCGTCCCGGGACAGGGAACCTTTGGAAACTGTTTTTT
TRBJ2-5,TRBD2,TRBV7-3,NA,CASSLLAGPRETQYF,TGTGCCAGCAGCTTATTAGCGGGTCCACGAGAGACCCAGTACTTC
TRBJ1-3,NA,TRBV12-3/TRBV12-4,NA,CASRGTSVPSGNTIYF,TGTGCCAGCAGGGGGACATCCGTTCCTTCTGGAAACACCATATATTTT
TRBJ2-1,TRBD1,TRBV3-1,few,CASSAGGPSYNEQFF,TGTGCCAGCAGCGCAGGGGGCCCCTCCTACAATGAGCAGTTCTTC
TRBJ2-5,TRBD1,TRBV12-3/TRBV12-4,few,CASTLTGTVETQYF,TGTGCCAGCACCTTGACAGGGACCGTGGAGACCCAGTACTTC
TRBJ2-1,NA,TRBV3-1,NA,CASSHQGYEQFF,TGTGCCAGCAGCCACCAGGGGTATGAGCAGTTCTTC
TRBJ2-1,NA,TRBV2,few,CASSVLGWNEQFF,TGTGCCAGCAGTGTCCTCGGATGGAATGAGCAGTTCTTC
TRBJ2-7,NA,TRBV28,NA,CASPPLLGSFGEQYF,TGTGCCAGCCCCCCGTTACTGGGGTCATTTGGCGAGCAGTACTTC
TRBJ2-3,NA,TRBV7-9,NA,CASSFTRPDTQYF,TGTGCCAGCAGCTTCACGCGCCCAGATACGCAGTATTTT
TRBJ1-1,NA,TRBV2,few,CASSETEPEAFF,TGTGCCAGCAGTGAAACAGAGCCTGAAGCTTTCTTT
TRBJ1-5,NA,TRBV5-1,NA,CASSMGQDQPQHF,TGCGCCAGCAGTATGGGTCAAGATCAGCCCCAGCATTTT
TRBJ2-5,NA,TRBV20-1,NA,CSAREVGNSQETQYF,TGCAGTGCTAGAGAGGTCGGGAATAGCCAAGAGACCCAGTACTTC
TRBJ2-2,NA,TRBV24-1,NA,CATSVLGTGELFF,TGTGCCACCAGTGTCCTGGGGACCGGGGAGCTGTTTTTT
TRBJ2-3,NA,TRBV2,NA,CASRRGLEGDTQYF,TGTGCCAGCAGGAGGGGTTTGGAGGGAGATACGCAGTATTTT
TRBJ2-7,TRBD2,TRBV5-1,few,CASRTAGGTHEQYF,TGCGCCAGCAGAACAGCGGGAGGTACCCACGAGCAGTACTTC
TRBJ1-1,TRBD1,TRBV3-1,NA,CASSRTGMGTEAFF,TGTGCCAGCTCCCGGACAGGGATGGGCACTGAAGCTTTCTTT
TRBJ1-2,NA,TRBV15,few,CATSRDLPGIIAHTF,TGTGCCACCAGCAGAGATCTACCTGGGATCATCGCTCACACCTTC
TRBJ2-3,NA,TRBV4-1,NA,CASSQEPTSPGEDTQYF,TGCGCCAGCAGCCAAGAACCGACTAGTCCAGGAGAGGATACGCAGTATTTT
TRBJ1-1,NA,TRBV19,few,CASIRSYTGTEAFF,TGTGCCAGTATTAGGTCCTATACAGGGACTGAAGCTTTCTTT
TRBJ2-1,TRBD2,TRBV9,NA,CASSGGLAVYNEQFF,TGTGCCAGCAGCGGGGGACTAGCGGTTTACAATGAGCAGTTCTTC
TRBJ2-5,NA,TRBV5-1,few,CASSLGARVQETQYF,TGCGCCAGCAGCTTGGGGGCAAGGGTACAGGAGACCCAGTACTTC
TRBJ2-5,TRBD2,TRBV7-9,few,CASSQGLAGGSWGFF,TGTGCCAGCAGCCAGGGACTAGCGGGAGGTAGTTGGGGGTTCTTC
TRBJ1-6,NA,TRBV28,few,CAMSQGNSPLHF,TGTGCCATGTCACAGGGTAATTCACCCCTCCACTTT
TRBJ2-7,NA,TRBV6-2/TRBV6-3,few,CASSYSPSAPYEQYF,TGTGCCAGCAGTTACTCGCCTAGCGCACCCTACGAGCAGTACTTC
TRBJ2-1,TRBD2,TRBV7-8,few,CASSASGRQFF,TGTGCCAGCAGCGCGAGCGGGAGACAGTTCTTC
TRBJ1-1,NA,TRBV27,NA,CASYSVNTEAFF,TGTGCCAGCTATTCGGTGAACACTGAAGCTTTCTTT
TRBJ2-5,TRBD2,TRBV9,NA,CANSGDGETQYF,TGTGCCAACAGCGGGGACGGAGAGACCCAGTACTTC
TRBJ2-5,NA,TRBV20-1,NA,CSARRDFQETQYF,TGCAGTGCTCGTCGGGACTTCCAAGAGACCCAGTACTTC
TRBJ2-3,NA,TRBV5-1,many,CASSPGTSTDTQYF,TGTGCCAGCAGTCCCGGGACTAGCACAGATACGCAGTATTTT
TRBJ2-3,TRBD2,TRBV12-3/TRBV12-4,few,CASSFRSGTDTQYF,TGTGCCAGCAGTTTTAGGAGCGGGACGGATACGCAGTATTTT
TRBJ2-5,TRBD1,TRBV3-1,NA,CASRLLTGKETQYF,TGTGCCAGCAGACTTTTGACAGGGAAGGAGACCCAGTACTTC
TRBJ1-1,NA,TRBV7-9,few,CASSLDTRNTEAFF,TGTGCCAGCAGCTTAGATACAAGGAACACTGAAGCTTTCTTT
TRBJ2-5,TRBD2,TRBV20-1,few,CSANGASGGDQETQYF,TGCAGTGCTAACGGGGCTAGCGGGGGGGACCAAGAGACCCAGTACTTC
TRBJ2-5,NA,TRBV19,NA,CASSIYQDPGTQYF,TGTGCCAGTAGTATCTACCAGGATCCCGGGACCCAGTACTTC